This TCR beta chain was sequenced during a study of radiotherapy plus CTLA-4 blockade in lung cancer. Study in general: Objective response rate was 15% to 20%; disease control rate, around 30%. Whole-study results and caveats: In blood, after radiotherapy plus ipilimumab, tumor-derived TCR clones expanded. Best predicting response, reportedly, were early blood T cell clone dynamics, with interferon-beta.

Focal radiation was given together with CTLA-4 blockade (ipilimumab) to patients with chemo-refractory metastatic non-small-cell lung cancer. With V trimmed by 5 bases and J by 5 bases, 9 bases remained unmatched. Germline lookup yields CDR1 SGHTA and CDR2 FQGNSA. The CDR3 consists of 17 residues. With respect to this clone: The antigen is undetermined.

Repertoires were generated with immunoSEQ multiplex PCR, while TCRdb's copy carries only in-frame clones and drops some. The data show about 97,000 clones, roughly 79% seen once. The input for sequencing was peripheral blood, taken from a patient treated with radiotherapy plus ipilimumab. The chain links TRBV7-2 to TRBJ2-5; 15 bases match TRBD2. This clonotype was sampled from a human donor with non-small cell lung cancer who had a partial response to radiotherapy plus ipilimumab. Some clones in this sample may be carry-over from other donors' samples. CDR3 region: CASSGRTSGGAWETQYF. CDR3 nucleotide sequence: TGTGCCAGCAGCGGGCGGACTAGCGGGGGGGCGTGGGAGACCCAGTACTTC.